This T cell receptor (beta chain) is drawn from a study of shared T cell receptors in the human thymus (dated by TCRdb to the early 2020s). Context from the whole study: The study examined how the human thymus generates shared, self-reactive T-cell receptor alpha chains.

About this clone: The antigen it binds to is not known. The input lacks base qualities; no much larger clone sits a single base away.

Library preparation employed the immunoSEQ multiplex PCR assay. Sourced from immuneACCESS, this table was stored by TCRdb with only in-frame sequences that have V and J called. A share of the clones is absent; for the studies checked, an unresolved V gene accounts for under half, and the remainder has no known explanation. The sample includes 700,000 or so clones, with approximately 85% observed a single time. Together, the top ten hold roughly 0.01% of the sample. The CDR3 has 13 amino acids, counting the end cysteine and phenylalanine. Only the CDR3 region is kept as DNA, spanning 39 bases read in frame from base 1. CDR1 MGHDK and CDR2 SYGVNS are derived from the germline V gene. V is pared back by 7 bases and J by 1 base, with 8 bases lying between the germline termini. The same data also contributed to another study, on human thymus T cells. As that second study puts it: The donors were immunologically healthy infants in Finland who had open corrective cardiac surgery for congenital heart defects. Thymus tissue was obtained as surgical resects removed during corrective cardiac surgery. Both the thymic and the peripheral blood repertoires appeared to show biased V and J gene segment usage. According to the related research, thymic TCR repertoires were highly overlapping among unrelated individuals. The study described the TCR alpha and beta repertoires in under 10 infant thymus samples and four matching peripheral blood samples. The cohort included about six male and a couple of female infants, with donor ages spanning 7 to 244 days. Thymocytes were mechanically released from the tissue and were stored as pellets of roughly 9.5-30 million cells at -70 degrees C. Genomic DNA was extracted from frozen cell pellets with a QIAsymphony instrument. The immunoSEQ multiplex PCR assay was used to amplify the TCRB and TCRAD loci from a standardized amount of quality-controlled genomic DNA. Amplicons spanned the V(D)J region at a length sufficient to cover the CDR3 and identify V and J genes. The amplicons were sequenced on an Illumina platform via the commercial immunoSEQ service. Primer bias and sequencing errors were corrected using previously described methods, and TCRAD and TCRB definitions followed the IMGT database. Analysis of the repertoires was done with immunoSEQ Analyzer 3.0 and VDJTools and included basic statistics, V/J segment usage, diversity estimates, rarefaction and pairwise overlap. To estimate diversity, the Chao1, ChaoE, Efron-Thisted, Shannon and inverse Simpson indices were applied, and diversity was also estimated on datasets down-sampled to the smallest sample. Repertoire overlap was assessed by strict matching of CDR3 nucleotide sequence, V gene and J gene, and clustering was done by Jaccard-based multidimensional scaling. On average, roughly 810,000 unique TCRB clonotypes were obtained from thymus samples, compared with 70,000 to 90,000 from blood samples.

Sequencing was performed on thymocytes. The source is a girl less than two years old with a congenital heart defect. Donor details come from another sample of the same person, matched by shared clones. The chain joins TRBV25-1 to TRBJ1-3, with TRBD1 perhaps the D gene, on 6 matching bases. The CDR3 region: CASTDRSGNTIYF. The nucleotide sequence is TGTGCCAGCACCGACAGGTCTGGAAACACCATATATTTT.